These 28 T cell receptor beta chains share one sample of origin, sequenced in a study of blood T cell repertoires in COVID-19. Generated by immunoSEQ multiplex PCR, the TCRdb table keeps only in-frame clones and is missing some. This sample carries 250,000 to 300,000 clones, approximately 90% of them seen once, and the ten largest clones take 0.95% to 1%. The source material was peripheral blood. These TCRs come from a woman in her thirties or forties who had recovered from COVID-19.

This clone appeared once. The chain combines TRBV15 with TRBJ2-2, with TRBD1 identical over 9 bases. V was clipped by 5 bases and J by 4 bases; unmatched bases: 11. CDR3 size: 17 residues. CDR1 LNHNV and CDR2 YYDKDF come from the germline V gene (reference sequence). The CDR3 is CATSPAGTGWVTGELFF. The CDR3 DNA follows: TGTGCCACCAGCCCGGCCGGGACAGGGTGGGTCACCGGGGAGCTGTTTTTT.

The CDR3 loop is CASSWGLQETQYF. The CDR3 nucleotides read TGTGCCAGCAGCTGGGGCCTACAAGAGACCCAGTACTTC. This chain links TRBV7-8 with TRBJ2-5; D is perhaps TRBD1 (5 bases). The CDR3 loop spans 13 amino acids. Germline V lookup: CDR1 SGHVS, CDR2 FQNEAQ. Trimming removed 4 bases from V and 2 bases from J, with 8 bases in between.

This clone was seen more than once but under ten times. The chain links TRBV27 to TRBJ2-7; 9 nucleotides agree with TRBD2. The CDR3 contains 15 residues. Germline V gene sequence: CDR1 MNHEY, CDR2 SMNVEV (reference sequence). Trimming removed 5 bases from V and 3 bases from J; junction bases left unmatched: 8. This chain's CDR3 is CASSTNSGSVYEQYF. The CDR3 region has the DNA TGTGCCAGCAGTACAAATAGCGGGAGTGTCTACGAGCAGTACTTC.

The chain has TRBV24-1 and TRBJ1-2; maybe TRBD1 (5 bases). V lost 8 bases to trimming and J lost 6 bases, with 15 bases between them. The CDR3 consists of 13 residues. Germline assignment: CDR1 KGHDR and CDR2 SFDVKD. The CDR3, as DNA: TGTGCCACCACAGACAGCTCCGCCGATGGCTACACCTTC. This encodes CATTDSSADGYTF.

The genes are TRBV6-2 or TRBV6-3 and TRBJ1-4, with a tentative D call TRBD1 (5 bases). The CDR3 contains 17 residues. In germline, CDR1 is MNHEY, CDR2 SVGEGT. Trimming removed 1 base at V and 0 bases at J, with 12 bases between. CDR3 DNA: TGTGCCAGCAGTTACTACGACAGTGATGCAACTAATGAAAAACTGTTTTTT. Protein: CASSYYDSDATNEKLFF.

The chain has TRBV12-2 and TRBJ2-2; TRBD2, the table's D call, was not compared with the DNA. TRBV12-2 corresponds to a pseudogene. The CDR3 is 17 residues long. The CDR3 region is CASRLLLAAVNTGELFF. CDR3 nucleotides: TGTGCAAGTCGCTTATTGCTAGCGGCAGTTAACACCGGGGAGCTGTTTTTT.

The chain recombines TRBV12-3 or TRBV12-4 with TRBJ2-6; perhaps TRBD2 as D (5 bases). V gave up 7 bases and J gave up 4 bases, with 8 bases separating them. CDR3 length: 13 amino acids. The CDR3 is CASTPGGANVLTF. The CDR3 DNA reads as TGTGCCAGCACCCCGGGGGGGGCCAACGTCCTGACTTTC.

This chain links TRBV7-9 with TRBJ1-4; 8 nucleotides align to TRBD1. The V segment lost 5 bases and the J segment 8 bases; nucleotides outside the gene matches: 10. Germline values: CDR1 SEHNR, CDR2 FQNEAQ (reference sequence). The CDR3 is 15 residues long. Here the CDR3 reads CASSPGGQGNEKLFF. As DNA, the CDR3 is TGTGCCAGCAGCCCCGGCGGACAGGGAAACGAAAAACTGTTTTTT.

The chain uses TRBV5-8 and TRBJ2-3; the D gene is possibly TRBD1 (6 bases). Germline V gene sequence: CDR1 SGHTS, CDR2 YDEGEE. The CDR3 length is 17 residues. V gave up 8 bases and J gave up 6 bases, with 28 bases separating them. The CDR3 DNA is TGTGCCAGTCCGAGATCCGGACAGACGGATGGTGTGGATACGCAGTATTTT. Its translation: CASPRSGQTDGVDTQYF.

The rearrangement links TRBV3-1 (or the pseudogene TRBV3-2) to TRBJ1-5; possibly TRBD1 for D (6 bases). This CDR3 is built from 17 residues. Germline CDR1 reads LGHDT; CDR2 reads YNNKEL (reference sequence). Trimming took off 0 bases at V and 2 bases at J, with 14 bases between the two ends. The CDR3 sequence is CASSQEGGGTGNQPQHF. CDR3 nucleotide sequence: TGTGCCAGCAGCCAAGAAGGGGGGGGGACGGGCAATCAGCCCCAGCATTTT.

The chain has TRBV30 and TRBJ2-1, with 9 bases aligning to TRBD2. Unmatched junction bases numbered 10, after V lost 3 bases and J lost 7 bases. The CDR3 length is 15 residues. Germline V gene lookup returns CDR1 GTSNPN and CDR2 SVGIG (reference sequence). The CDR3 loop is CAWSATSGLRNEQFF. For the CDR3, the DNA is TGTGCCTGGAGCGCAACTAGCGGGCTTCGGAATGAGCAGTTCTTC. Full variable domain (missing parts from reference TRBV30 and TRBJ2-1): SQTIHQWPATLVQPVGSPLSLECTVEGTSNPNLYWYRQAAGRGLQLLFYSVGIGQISSEVPQNLSASRPQDRQFILSSKKLLLSDSGFYLCAWSATSGLRNEQFFGPGTRLTVL.

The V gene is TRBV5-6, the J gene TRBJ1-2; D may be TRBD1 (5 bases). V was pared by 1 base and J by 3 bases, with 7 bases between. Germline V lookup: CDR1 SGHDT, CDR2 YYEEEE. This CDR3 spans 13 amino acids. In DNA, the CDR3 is TGTGCCAGCAGCTTGTCAGGGTACTATGGCTACACCTTC. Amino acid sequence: CASSLSGYYGYTF.

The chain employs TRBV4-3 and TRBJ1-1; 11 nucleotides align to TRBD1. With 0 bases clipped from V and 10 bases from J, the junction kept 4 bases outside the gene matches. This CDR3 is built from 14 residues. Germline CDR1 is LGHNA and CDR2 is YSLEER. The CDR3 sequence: CASSQEGDRGVAFF. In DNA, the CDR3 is TGCGCCAGCAGCCAAGAAGGGGACAGGGGGGTAGCTTTCTTT.

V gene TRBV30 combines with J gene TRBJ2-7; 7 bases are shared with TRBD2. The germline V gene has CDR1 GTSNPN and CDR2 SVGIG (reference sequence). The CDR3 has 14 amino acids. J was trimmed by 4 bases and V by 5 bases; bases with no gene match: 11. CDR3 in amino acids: CAWSIGGSLYEQYF. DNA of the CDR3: TGTGCCTGGTCTATCGGCGGGAGCCTGTACGAGCAGTACTTC.

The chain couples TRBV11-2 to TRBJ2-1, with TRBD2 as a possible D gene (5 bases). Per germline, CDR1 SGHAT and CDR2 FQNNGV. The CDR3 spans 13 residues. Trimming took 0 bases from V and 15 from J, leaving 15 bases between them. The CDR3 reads CASSLDISGGAFF. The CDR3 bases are TGTGCCAGCAGCTTAGATATTTCCGGAGGTGCGTTCTTC. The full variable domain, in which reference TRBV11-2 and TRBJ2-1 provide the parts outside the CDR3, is EAGVAQSPRYKIIEKRQSVAFWCNPISGHATLYWYQQILGQGPKLLIQFQNNGVVDDSQLPKDRFSAERLKGVDSTLKIQPAKLEDSAVYLCASSLDISGGAFFGPGTRLTVL.

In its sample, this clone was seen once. CDR3 DNA sequence: TGTGCCAGCAGCCCGGGGACAGGGATAACCTTCGGGGGTGAAGCTTTCTTT. Translated: CASSPGTGITFGGEAFF. V is TRBV5-4 and J is TRBJ1-1, with TRBD1 matching 9 bases. V lost 4 bases to trimming and J lost 7 bases; unmatched junction nucleotides: 17. There are 17 residues in the CDR3. Germline V gives CDR1 SGHNT, CDR2 YYREEE (reference sequence).

The CDR3 sequence: CASSLGFRASGANVLTF. CDR3 nucleotides: TGTGCCAGCAGCTTGGGATTTAGAGCCTCTGGGGCCAACGTCCTGACTTTC. The chain is built from TRBV5-6 and TRBJ2-6; D ambiguous. There are 17 residues in the CDR3. CDR1 is SGHDT and CDR2 is YYEEEE in the germline V gene. V gave up 0 bases and J gave up 0 bases, with 10 bases separating them.

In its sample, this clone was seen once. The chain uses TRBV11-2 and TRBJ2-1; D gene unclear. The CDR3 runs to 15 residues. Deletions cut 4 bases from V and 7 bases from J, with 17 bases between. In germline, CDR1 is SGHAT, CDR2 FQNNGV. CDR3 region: CASSSEALAGNEQFF. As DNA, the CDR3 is TGTGCCAGCAGCTCAGAAGCCTTGGCCGGGAATGAGCAGTTCTTC.

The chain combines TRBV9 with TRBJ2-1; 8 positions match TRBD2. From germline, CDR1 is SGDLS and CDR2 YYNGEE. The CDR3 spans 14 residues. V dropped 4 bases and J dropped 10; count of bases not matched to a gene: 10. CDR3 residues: CASSPNSGMGEQFF. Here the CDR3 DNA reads TGTGCCAGCAGCCCTAATAGCGGGATGGGCGAGCAGTTCTTC.

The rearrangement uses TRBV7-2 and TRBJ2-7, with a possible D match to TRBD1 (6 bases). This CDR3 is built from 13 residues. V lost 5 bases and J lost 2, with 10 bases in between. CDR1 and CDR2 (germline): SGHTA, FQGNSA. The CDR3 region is CASSTRGPYEQYF. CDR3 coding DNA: TGTGCCAGCAGCACCAGGGGCCCCTACGAGCAGTACTTC.

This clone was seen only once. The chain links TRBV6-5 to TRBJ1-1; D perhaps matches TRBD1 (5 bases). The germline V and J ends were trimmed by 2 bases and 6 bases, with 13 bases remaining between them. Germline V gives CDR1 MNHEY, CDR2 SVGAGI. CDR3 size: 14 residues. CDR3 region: CASSYGALRAEAFF. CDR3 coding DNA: TGTGCCAGCAGTTACGGGGCCTTAAGGGCTGAAGCTTTCTTT.

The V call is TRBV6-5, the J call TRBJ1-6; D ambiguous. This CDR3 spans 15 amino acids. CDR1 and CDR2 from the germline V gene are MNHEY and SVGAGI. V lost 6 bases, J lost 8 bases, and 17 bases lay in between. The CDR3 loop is CASSRGPTGDSPLHF. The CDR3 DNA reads TGTGCCAGCAGCCGAGGGCCTACCGGGGATTCACCCCTCCACTTT.

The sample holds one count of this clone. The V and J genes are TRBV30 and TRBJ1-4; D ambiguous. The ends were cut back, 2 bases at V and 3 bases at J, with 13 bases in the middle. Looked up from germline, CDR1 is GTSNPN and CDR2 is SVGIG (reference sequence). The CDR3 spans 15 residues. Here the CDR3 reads CAWSPTGSANEKLFF. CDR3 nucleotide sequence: TGTGCCTGGAGTCCCACGGGGTCTGCTAATGAAAAACTGTTTTTT.

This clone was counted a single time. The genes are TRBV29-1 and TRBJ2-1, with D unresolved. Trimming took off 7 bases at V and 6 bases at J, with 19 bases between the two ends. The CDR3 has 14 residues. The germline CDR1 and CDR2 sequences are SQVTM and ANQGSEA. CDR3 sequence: CSAKPLVSGNEQFF. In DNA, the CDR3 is TGCAGCGCCAAACCCCTTGTGTCGGGCAATGAGCAGTTCTTC.

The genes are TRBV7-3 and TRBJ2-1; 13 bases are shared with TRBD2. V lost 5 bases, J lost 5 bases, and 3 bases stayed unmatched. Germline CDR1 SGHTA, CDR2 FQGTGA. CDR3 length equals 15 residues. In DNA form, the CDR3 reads TGTGCCAGCAGCACGACTAGCGGGGGGAACAATGAGCAGTTCTTC. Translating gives CASSTTSGGNNEQFF.

The CDR3 is CATGGRLDTQYF. DNA of the CDR3: TGTGCCACGGGGGGGAGATTGGATACGCAGTATTTT. V is TRBV6-5 and J is TRBJ2-3; TRBD2 matches 8 bases. The germline V gene encodes CDR1 MNHEY and CDR2 SVGAGI. The ends lost 10 bases at V and 6 bases at J; junction bases unmatched: 6. CDR3 size: 12 residues.

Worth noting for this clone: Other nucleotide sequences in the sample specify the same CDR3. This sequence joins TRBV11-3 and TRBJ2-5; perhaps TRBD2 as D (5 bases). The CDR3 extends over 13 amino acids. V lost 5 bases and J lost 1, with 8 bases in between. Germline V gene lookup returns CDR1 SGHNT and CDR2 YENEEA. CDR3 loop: CASSPRGQETQYF. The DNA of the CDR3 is TGTGCCAGCAGCCCACGGGGCCAAGAGACCCAGTACTTC.

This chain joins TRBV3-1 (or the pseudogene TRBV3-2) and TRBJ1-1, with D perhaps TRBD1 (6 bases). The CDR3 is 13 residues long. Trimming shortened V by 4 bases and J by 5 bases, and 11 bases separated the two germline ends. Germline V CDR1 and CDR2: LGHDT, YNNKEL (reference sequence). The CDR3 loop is CASSPRGRTEAFF. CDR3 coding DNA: TGTGCCAGCAGCCCCAGGGGTCGGACTGAAGCTTTCTTT.